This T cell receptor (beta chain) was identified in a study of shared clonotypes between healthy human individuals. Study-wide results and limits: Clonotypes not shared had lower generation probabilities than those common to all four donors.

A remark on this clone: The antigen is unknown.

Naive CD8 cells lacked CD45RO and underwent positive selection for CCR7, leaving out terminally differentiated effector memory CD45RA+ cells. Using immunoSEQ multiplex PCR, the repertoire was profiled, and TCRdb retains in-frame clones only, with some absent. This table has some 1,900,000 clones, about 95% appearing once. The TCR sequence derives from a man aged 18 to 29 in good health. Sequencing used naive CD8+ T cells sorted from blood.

The CDR3 DNA sequence: TGCAGCGTTGTAAGCGGGTTCACAGATACGCAGTATTTT. This encodes CSVVSGFTDTQYF. The V call is TRBV29-1, the J call TRBJ2-3; weak D call: TRBD2 (6 bases). Per germline, CDR1 SQVTM and CDR2 ANQGSEA. The ends were cut back, 4 bases at V and 2 bases at J, with 10 bases in the middle. This CDR3 is 13 amino acids long.